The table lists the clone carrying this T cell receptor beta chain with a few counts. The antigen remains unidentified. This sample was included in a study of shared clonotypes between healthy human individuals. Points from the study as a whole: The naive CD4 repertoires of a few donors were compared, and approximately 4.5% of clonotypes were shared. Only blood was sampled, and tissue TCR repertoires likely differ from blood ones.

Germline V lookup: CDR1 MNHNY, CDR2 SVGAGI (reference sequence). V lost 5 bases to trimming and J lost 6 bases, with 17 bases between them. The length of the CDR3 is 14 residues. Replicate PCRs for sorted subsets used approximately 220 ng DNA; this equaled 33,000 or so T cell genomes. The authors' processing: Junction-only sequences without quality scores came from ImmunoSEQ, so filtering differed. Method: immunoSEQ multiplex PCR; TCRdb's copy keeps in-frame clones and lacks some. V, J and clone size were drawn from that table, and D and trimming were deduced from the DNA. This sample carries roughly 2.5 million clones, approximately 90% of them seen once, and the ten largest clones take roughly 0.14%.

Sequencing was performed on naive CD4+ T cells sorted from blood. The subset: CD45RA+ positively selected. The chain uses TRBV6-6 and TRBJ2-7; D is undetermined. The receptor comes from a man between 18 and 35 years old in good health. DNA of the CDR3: TGTGCCAGCAGTCGCCCTTGGGTAGCTGGCGAGCAGTACTTC. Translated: CASSRPWVAGEQYF.